This T cell receptor beta chain was identified in a study of T-cell reconstitution after alpha-beta-depleted transplantation in children. V shed 0 bases, J shed 6 bases, and the junction held 5 bases outside the gene matches. CDR3 length: 14 amino acids. Germline V lookup: CDR1 LGHNA, CDR2 YSLEER. The TCRbeta library incorporated unique molecular identifiers. TCRdb called the PCR reads again in MiXCR, with one record for every CDR3 protein. Of some 600,000 distinct CDR3 sequences listed, around 17% were seen once; the top ten hold under 1.2%. The TCR was taken from a human donor who donated a stem cell graft to a child with acute myeloid leukemia. The input for sequencing was PBMCs from the stem cell graft donor, taken from the stem cell graft. This rearrangement joins TRBV4-3 to TRBJ2-7; TRBD1 matches 7 bases. The DNA for the CDR3 is TGCGCCAGCAGCCAAGAGACAGGGCTCGGCGAGCAGTACTTC. Translation: CASSQETGLGEQYF.